The subject of this entry is one T cell receptor (beta chain). The antigen remains undetermined. Each TCR beta cDNA library carried unique molecular identifiers. Each CDR3 protein is one row after TCRdb ran MiXCR on the PCR reads. The sample holds about 540,000 distinct CDR3 sequences, 34% seen once. This sample was taken from a study of post-analysis software for immune sequencing data. V was trimmed by 3 bases and J by 4 bases, leaving 15 bases between them. The CDR3 covers 15 residues. Study-level points and caveats: The study found TRBV5-6, TRBV5-1 and TRBV20-1 among 4 or 5 TRBV segments more frequent in patients than controls. By F measure, samples from a shared preparation batch strongly co-clustered.

The sample comprised blood. The chain uses TRBV12-3 or TRBV12-4 and TRBJ1-2; D is unclear. The receptor comes from a girl between 2 and 17 years old with multiple sclerosis. CDR3 region: CASSFHRRISYGYTF. CDR3 coding DNA: TGTGCCAGCAGTTTCCACAGACGGATTAGCTATGGCTACACCTTC.